The next 9 T cell receptor beta chains were all read from a single sample in a study of T cell responses to AZD1222 COVID-19 vaccine. The method was immunoSEQ multiplex PCR; TCRdb's version includes in-frame clones alone and lacks a portion of them. The sample lists 150,000 to 200,000 clones; around 94% were seen once. Sample: peripheral blood, taken 28 days after the second AZD1222 dose. The receptor source for this set is an adult who received the AZD1222 COVID-19 vaccine.

The chain joins TRBV30 to TRBJ1-1; perhaps TRBD1 as D (5 bases). Germline assignment: CDR1 GTSNPN and CDR2 SVGIG (reference sequence). The CDR3 extends over 14 amino acids. The V end lost 4 bases, the J end lost 0 bases, and 12 bases lay between the germline ends. CDR3 protein: CAWKPGRLNTEAFF. The CDR3 nucleotides read TGTGCCTGGAAGCCGGGACGTCTGAACACTGAAGCTTTCTTT.

The V and J genes are TRBV10-3 and TRBJ2-1, with 13 nucleotides matching TRBD2. Unmatched junction bases numbered 5, after V lost 2 bases and J lost 10 bases. Per the germline V gene, CDR1 is ENHRY and CDR2 is SYGVKD. This CDR3 comprises 15 residues. The CDR3 nucleotides read TGTGCCATCAGTGAGAGGACTAGCGGGAGTGAGGAGCAGTTCTTC. Its protein is CAISERTSGSEEQFF.

The gene calls are TRBV21-1 and TRBJ1-1; the table names TRBD1, a call not compared with the DNA. TRBV21-1 is given as a pseudogene. The CDR3 loop spans 11 amino acids. The CDR3 DNA is TGTGCCAGCAGACGCTGCAGGGGAGCTTTCTTT. Translated, it gives CASRRCRGAFF.

The chain employs TRBV6-5 and TRBJ2-5, with D perhaps assigned TRBD1 or TRBD2 (5 bases each). Trimming took off 6 bases at V and 4 bases at J, with 12 bases between the two ends. The length of the CDR3 is 13 residues. Germline V gene data show CDR1 as MNHEY and CDR2 as SVGAGI. Here the CDR3 reads CASRAKGRETQYF. CDR3 in DNA: TGTGCCAGCAGGGCCAAGGGGAGAGAGACCCAGTACTTC.

This chain connects TRBV7-2 to TRBJ2-7; 7 bases align to TRBD2. Unmatched junction bases numbered 15, after V lost 3 bases and J lost 7 bases. Germline V gives CDR1 SGHTA, CDR2 FQGNSA. The CDR3 has 16 residues. DNA of the CDR3: TGTGCCAGCAGCTTCGCTACAGCGGGGAGGCTGGTGGAGCAGTACTTC. Protein product: CASSFATAGRLVEQYF.

The chain carries TRBV19 and TRBJ1-6; no reliable D call. CDR1 and CDR2 from the germline V gene are LNHDA and SQIVND (reference sequence). The CDR3 runs 13 residues. The V end lost 8 bases, the J end lost 7 bases, and 12 bases lay between the germline ends. DNA for the CDR3: TGTGCCAGTGGACCCATACCAAATTCACCCCTCCACTTT. As protein: CASGPIPNSPLHF. Full variable domain (remainder filled in from reference TRBV19 and TRBJ1-6): DGGITQSPKYLFRKEGQNVTLSCEQNLNHDAMYWYRQDPGQGLRLIYYSQIVNDFQKGDIAEGYSVSREKKESFPLTVTSAQKNPTAFYLCASGPIPNSPLHFGNGTRLTVT.

The table lists this clone with a count of one. The chain is built from TRBV6-5 and TRBJ1-1; 8 positions match TRBD1. The V and J ends lost 4 bases and 5 bases, in that order; junction bases with no gene match: 9. This CDR3 contains 15 residues. CDR1 is MNHEY and CDR2 is SVGAGI in the germline V gene. The chain's CDR3 is CASSLSGGTGTEAFF. In DNA form, the CDR3 reads TGTGCCAGCAGTTTATCAGGGGGCACGGGGACTGAAGCTTTCTTT.

V and J are TRBV28 and TRBJ1-5; D might be TRBD1 (6 bases). The CDR3 is made up of 13 amino acids. Trimming cost V 9 bases and J 3 bases, with 12 bases left between them. Per the germline V gene, CDR1 is MDHEN and CDR2 is SYDVKM. Here the CDR3 reads CASIDRYNQPQHF. The CDR3 DNA reads as TGTGCCAGTATAGACAGGTACAATCAGCCCCAGCATTTT. The complete variable domain, with remaining parts taken from reference TRBV28 and TRBJ1-5, reads DVKVTQSSRYLVKRTGEKVFLECVQDMDHENMFWYRQDPGLGLRLIYFSYDVKMKEKGDIPEGYSVSREKKERFSLILESASTNQTSMYLCASIDRYNQPQHFGDGTRLSIL.

The genes are TRBV5-1 and TRBJ2-2; 8 bases map to TRBD1. The V and J ends lost 5 bases and 3 bases, in that order; junction bases with no gene match: 6. CDR1 and CDR2 from the germline V gene are SGHRS and YFSETQ. The CDR3 runs 15 residues. The CDR3 DNA reads as TGCGCCAGCAGACTCGACAGGGGTTACACCGGGGAGCTGTTTTTT. Translation: CASRLDRGYTGELFF.